A selection of T cell receptor beta chains follows, all from one sample in a study of T cells in localized non-small cell lung cancer. Here immunoSEQ multiplex PCR was the method, and the copy in TCRdb shows in-frame clones only, minus some. The sample yields tens of thousands of clones, around nine tenths seen once. The sample consisted of peripheral blood, taken before any cancer treatment. The source is a male donor aged 60 or over with stage I lung adenocarcinoma. CDR3s include the opening cysteine and the closing phenylalanine or tryptophan. D genes are given only for firm matches. Size is omitted from some rows. Given values are once, few, many or a class for expanded clones.

j_gene	d_gene	abundance	v_gene	CDR3aa	CDR3nt
TRBJ1-1	TRBD1	NA	TRBV28	CASSPGTGGLNTEAFF	TGTGCCAGCAGCCCCGGGACAGGGGGACTGAACACTGAAGCTTTCTTT
TRBJ1-4	NA	NA	TRBV5-1	CASSYRVPNEKLFF	TGCGCCAGCAGCTACCGGGTGCCTAATGAAAAACTGTTTTTT
TRBJ1-1	NA	NA	TRBV9	CASSFGVGRGGTEAFF	TGTGCCAGCAGCTTCGGCGTCGGCAGGGGAGGCACTGAAGCTTTCTTT
TRBJ1-5	NA	NA	TRBV19	CARLGGEGQPQHF	TGTGCCCGCCTTGGGGGGGAGGGACAGCCCCAGCATTTT
TRBJ2-7	TRBD1	NA	TRBV29-1	CSGTGTGYEQYF	TGCAGCGGGACCGGGACAGGCTACGAGCAGTACTTC
TRBJ1-5	NA	NA	TRBV18	CASSPTNQPQHF	TGTGCCAGCTCACCTACCAATCAGCCCCAGCATTTT
TRBJ2-7	NA	NA	TRBV7-3	CASRPGRIYEQYF	TGTGCCAGCAGACCCGGACGGATTTACGAGCAGTACTTC
TRBJ1-1	TRBD1	NA	TRBV30	CAGRRQGNTEAFF	TGTGCCGGTCGCCGACAGGGGAACACTGAAGCTTTCTTT
TRBJ2-3	TRBD2	once	TRBV5-4	CASSLRREGRDTQYF	TGTGCCAGCAGCTTGAGGCGGGAGGGCCGAGATACGCAGTATTTT
TRBJ2-7	NA	NA	TRBV5-1	CASSLVAEYSSYEQYF	TGCGCCAGCAGCTTGGTCGCTGAATATAGCTCCTACGAGCAGTACTTC
TRBJ1-2	NA	once	TRBV18	CASSPEQGGGNYGYTF	TGTGCCAGCTCACCTGAACAGGGAGGGGGAAACTATGGCTACACCTTC
TRBJ2-7	TRBD1	NA	TRBV19	CASSPRGPYEQYF	TGTGCCAGTAGTCCCAGGGGGCCCTACGAGCAGTACTTC
TRBJ2-7	TRBD1	NA	TRBV5-1	CASSRQGAYEQYF	TGCGCCAGCAGTCGGCAGGGGGCCTACGAGCAGTACTTC
TRBJ2-2	TRBD1	NA	TRBV19	CASRGQGETGELFF	TGTGCCAGTCGAGGACAGGGTGAGACCGGGGAGCTGTTTTTT
TRBJ2-5	TRBD1	NA	TRBV5-1	CASSLAGDRSGETQYF	TGCGCCAGCAGCTTGGCCGGGGACAGGTCAGGGGAGACCCAGTACTTC
TRBJ2-3	TRBD2	NA	TRBV30	CAWMAAGVADTQYF	TGTGCCTGGATGGCAGCGGGGGTCGCAGATACGCAGTATTTT